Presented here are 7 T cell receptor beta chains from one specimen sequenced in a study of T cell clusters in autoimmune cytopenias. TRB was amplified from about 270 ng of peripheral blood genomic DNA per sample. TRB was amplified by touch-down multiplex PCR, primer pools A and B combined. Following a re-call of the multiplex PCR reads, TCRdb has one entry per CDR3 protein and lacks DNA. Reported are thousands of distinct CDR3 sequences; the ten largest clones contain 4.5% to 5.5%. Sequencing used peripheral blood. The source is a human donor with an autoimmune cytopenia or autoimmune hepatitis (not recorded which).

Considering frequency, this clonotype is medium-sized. CDR3 protein: CASSLLATNEKLFF. This chain connects TRBV27 to TRBJ1-4. Germline loops: CDR1 MNHEY, CDR2 SMNVEV (reference sequence). The CDR3 length is 14 residues.

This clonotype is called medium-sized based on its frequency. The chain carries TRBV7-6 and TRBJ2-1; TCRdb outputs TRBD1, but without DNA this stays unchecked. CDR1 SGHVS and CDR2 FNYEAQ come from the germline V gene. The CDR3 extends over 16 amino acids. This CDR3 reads CASSPNLDRGLNEQFF.

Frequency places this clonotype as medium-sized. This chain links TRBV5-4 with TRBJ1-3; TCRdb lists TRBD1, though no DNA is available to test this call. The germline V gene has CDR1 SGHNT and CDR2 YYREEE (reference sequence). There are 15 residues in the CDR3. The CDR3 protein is CASSKGTASGNTIYF.

The CDR3 loop is CASSPGVSGNTIYF. V and J are TRBV7-9 and TRBJ1-3. Germline V CDR1 and CDR2: SEHNR, FQNEAQ (reference sequence). This CDR3 spans 14 amino acids.

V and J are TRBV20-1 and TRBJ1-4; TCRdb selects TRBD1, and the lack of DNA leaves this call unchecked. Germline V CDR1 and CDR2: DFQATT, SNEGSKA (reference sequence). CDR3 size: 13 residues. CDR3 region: CSLDDRANEKLFF.

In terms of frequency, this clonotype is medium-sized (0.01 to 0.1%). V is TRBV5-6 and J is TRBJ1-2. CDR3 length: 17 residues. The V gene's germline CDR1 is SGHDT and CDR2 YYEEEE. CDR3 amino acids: CASSLAGGVSGGYGYTF.

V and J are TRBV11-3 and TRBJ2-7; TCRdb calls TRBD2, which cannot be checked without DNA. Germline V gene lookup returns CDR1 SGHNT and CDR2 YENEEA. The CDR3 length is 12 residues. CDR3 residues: CASSLGLDEQYF.